Below, one TCR beta chain is given with its context. This entry belongs to a study of control samples from healthy donors and cancer patients. The trim removed 5 bases at V and 3 bases at J, leaving 4 bases unmatched. The germline CDR1 and CDR2 sequences are SGDLS and YYNGEE. This CDR3 is 14 amino acids long. The data were produced by immunoSEQ multiplex PCR, yet TCRdb's version contains in-frame clones alone and is incomplete. Of about 100,000 clones listed, less than 90% were seen once; the top ten hold about 18%. This clonotype was sampled from a woman aged 45-65 years in good health. The chain couples TRBV9 to TRBJ1-3, with 8 bases fitting TRBD1. What was sequenced was blood. The CDR3 nucleotides read TGTGCCAGCAGTACAGGGGGTTTTGGAAACACCATATATTTT. This codes for CASSTGGFGNTIYF.